This T cell receptor beta chain is from a study of shared clonotypes between healthy human individuals. Study-wide results and caveats: Rarefaction curves obtained for sorted subsets showed sequencing incomplete despite large depth.

V shed 2 bases, J shed 1 base, and the junction held 9 bases outside the gene matches. CDR1 is LGHNA, CDR2 YSLEER, per germline. This CDR3 has 17 residues. Data came from immunoSEQ multiplex PCR; TCRdb stores just in-frame clones and leaves some out. The table has about 2.2 million clones, 93% seen once. Of note for this clone: Antigen unknown.

Positively selected for CCR7, the CD45RO-negative cells used as naive CD8 cells excluded terminally differentiated effector memory CD45RA+ cells. All donors qualified as healthy HIV-negative adults and had experienced no recent acute infections or vaccinations. The rearrangement links TRBV4-3 to TRBJ1-1; the match to TRBD1 covers 8 bases. This TCR was recovered from a man aged 18 to 35 in good health. Some clones in this sample may be carry-over from other donors' samples. Sequenced material: naive CD8+ T cells from PBMCs. CDR3 loop: CASSQLGQVGGNTEAFF. CDR3 DNA: TGCGCCAGCAGCCAACTGGGACAGGTTGGGGGGAACACTGAAGCTTTCTTT.